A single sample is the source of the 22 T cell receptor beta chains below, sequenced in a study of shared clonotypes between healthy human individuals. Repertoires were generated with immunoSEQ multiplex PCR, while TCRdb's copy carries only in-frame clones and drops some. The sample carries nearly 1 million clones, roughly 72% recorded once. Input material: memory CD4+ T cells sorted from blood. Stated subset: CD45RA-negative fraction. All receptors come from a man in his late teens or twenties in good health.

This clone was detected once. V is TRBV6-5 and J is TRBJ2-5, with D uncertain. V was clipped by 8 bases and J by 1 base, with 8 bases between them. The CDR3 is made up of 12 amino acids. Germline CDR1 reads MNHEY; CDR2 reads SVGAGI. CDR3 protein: CASLKSQETQYF. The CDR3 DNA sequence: TGTGCCAGCCTAAAGTCCCAAGAGACCCAGTACTTC.

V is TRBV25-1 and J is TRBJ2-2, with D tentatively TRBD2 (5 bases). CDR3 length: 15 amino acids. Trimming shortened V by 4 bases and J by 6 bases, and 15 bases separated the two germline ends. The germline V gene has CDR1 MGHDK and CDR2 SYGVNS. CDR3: CASSADEGSPGELFF. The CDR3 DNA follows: TGTGCCAGCAGTGCGGACGAGGGATCACCCGGGGAGCTGTTTTTT.

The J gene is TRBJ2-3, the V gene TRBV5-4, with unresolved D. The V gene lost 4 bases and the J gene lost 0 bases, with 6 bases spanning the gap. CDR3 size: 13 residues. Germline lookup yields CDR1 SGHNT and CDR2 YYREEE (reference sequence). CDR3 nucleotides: TGTGCCAGCAGCAAAACAAGCACAGATACGCAGTATTTT. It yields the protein CASSKTSTDTQYF.

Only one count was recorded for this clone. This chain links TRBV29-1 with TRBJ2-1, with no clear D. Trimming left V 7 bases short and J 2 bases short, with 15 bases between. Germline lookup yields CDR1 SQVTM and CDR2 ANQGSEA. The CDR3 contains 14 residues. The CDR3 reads CSAIGQATYNEQFF. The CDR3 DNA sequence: TGCAGCGCCATTGGTCAGGCTACCTACAATGAGCAGTTCTTC.

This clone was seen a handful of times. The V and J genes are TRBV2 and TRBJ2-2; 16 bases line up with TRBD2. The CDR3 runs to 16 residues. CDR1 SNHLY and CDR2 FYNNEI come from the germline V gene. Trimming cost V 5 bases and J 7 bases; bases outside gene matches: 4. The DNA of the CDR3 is TGTGCCAGCAGTCAAGGGACTAGCGGGAGGGTCGGGGAGCTGTTTTTT. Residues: CASSQGTSGRVGELFF.

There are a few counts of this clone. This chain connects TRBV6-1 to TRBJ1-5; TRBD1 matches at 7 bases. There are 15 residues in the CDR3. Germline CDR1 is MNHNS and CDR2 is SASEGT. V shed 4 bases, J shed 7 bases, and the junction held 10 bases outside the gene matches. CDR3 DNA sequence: TGTGCCAGCAGTGGGTTCCGGGACAGTCGGCAGCCCCAGCATTTT. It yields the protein CASSGFRDSRQPQHF.

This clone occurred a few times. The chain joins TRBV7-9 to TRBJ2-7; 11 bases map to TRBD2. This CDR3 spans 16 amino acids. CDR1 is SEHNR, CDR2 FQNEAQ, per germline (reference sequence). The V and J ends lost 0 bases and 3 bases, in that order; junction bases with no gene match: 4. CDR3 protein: CASSLAPLAGDYEQYF. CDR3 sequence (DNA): TGTGCCAGCAGCTTAGCGCCACTAGCGGGAGACTACGAGCAGTACTTC.

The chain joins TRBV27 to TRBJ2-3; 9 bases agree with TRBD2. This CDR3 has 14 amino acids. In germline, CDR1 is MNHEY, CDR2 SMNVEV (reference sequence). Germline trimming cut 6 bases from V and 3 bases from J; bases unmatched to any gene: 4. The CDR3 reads CASSRTSETDTQYF. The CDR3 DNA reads TGTGCCAGCAGCCGGACTAGCGAGACAGATACGCAGTATTTT.

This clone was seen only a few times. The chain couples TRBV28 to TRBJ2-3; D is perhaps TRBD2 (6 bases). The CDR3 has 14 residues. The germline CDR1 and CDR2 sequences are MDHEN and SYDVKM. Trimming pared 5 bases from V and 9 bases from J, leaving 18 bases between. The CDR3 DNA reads TGTGCCAGCAGTCCCATAAAGGGACGGGAGACGCAGTATTTT. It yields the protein CASSPIKGRETQYF.

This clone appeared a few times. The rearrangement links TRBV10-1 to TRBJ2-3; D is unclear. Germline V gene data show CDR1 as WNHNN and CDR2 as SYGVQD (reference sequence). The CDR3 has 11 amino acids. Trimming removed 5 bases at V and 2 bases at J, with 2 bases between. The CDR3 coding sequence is TGCGCCAGCAGTCACACAGATACGCAGTATTTT. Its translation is CASSHTDTQYF.

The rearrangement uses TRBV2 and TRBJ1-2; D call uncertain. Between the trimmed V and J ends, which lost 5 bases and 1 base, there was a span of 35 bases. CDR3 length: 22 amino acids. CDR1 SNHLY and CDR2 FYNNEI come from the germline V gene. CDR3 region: CASSPFIRLGALADTNNYGYTF. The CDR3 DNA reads TGTGCCAGCAGTCCTTTTATCCGACTTGGAGCCCTGGCCGATACTAATAACTATGGCTACACCTTC.

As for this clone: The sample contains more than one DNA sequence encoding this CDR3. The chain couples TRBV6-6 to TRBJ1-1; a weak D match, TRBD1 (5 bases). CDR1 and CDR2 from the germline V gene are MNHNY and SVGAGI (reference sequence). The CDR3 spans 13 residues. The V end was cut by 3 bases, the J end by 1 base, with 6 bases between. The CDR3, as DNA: TGTGCCAGCAGTTATCAGGGGAACACTGAAGCTTTCTTT. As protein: CASSYQGNTEAFF.

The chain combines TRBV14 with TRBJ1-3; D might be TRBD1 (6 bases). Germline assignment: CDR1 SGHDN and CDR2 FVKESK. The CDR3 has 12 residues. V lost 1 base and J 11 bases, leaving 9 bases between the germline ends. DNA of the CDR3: TGTGCCAGCAGCCAAGGCCAGGGGCCCATATATTTT. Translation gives CASSQGQGPIYF. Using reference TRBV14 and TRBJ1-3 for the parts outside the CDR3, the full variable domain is EAGVTQFPSHSVIEKGQTVTLRCDPISGHDNLYWYRRVMGKEIKFLLHFVKESKQDESGMPNNRFLAERTGGTYSTLKVQPAELEDSGVYFCASSQGQGPIYFGEGSWLTVV.

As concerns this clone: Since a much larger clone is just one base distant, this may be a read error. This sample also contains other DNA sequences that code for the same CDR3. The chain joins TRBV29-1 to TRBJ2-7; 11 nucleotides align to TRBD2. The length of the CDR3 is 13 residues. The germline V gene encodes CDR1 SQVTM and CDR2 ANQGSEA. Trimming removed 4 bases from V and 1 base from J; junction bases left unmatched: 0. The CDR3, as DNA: TGCAGCGTTGGGACTAGCGGGTCCTACGAGCAGTACTTC. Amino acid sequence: CSVGTSGSYEQYF.

The CDR3 region is CASSPERGGYNEQFF. CDR3 in DNA: TGTGCCAGCAGCCCGGAGCGGGGGGGATACAATGAGCAGTTCTTC. The chain joins TRBV5-4 to TRBJ2-1, with 10 bases that match TRBD2. The CDR3 is 15 amino acids. Germline V gene data show CDR1 as SGHNT and CDR2 as YYREEE (reference sequence). After removal of 4 bases from V and 4 bases from J, the junction contained 5 bases not matched to a gene.

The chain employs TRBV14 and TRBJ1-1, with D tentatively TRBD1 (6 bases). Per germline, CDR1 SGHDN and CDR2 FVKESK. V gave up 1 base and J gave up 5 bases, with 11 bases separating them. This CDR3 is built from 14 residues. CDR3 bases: TGTGCCAGCAGCCAAGGGGGGGCTTATACTGAAGCTTTCTTT. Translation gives CASSQGGAYTEAFF.

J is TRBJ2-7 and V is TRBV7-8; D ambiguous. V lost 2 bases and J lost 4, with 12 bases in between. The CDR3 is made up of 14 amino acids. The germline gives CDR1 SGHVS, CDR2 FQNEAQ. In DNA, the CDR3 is TGTGCCAGCAGCTTATTTGGGGTTGGATACGAGCAGTACTTC. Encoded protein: CASSLFGVGYEQYF.

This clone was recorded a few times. The CDR3 sequence is CASSQGDRYYNEQFF. CDR3 bases: TGCGCCAGCAGCCAAGGGGACAGGTACTACAATGAGCAGTTCTTC. The rearrangement uses TRBV5-1 and TRBJ2-1, with 8 positions matching TRBD1. CDR1 and CDR2 (germline): SGHRS, YFSETQ. Losses at the gene ends were 4 bases for V and 3 bases for J; bases not matched to a gene: 6. This CDR3 comprises 15 residues. Full variable domain (rest looked up from reference TRBV5-1 and TRBJ2-1): KAGVTQTPRYLIKTRGQQVTLSCSPISGHRSVSWYQQTPGQGLQFLFEYFSETQRNKGNFPGRFSGRQFSNSRSEMNVSTLELGDSALYLCASSQGDRYYNEQFFGPGTRLTVL.

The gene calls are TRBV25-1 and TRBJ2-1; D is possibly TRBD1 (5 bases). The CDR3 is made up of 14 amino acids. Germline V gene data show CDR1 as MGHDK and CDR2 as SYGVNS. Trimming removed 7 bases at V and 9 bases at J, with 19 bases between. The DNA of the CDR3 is TGTGCCAGCACCCCTCAATCGCAGGGTGCTGAGCAGTTCTTC. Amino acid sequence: CASTPQSQGAEQFF.

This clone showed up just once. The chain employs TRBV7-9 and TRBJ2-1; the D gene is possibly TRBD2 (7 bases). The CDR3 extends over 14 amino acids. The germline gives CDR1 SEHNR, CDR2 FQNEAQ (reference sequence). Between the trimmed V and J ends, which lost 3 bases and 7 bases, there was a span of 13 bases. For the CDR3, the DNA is TGTGCCAGCAGCTTGGGGGGGCCCCTAAATGAGCAGTTCTTC. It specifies CASSLGGPLNEQFF.

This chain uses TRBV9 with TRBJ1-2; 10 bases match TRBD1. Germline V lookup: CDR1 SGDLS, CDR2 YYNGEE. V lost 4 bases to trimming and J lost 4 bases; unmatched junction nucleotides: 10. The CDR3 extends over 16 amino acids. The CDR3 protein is CASSPGDRGYAYGYTF. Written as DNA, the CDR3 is TGTGCCAGCAGCCCCGGGGACAGGGGCTATGCCTATGGCTACACCTTC.

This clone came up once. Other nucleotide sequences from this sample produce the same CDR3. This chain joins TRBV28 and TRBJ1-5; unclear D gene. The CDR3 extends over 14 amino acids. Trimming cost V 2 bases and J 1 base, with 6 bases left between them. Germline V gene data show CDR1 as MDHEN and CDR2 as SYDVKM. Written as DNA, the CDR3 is TGTGCCAGCAGTTTACCCGGGAGCAATCAGCCCCAGCATTTT. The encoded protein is CASSLPGSNQPQHF. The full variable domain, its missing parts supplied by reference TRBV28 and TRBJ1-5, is DVKVTQSSRYLVKRTGEKVFLECVQDMDHENMFWYRQDPGLGLRLIYFSYDVKMKEKGDIPEGYSVSREKKERFSLILESASTNQTSMYLCASSLPGSNQPQHFGDGTRLSIL.